The 10 T cell receptor beta chains below were found in one sample sequenced in a study of blood T cell repertoires in COVID-19. The table came from immunoSEQ multiplex PCR; TCRdb's copy has only in-frame clones and leaves some out. The repertoire holds around 190,000 clones, with approximately 90% as singletons. The sequencing sample was made of peripheral blood. These receptors were collected from a human donor in a cohort sampled during active COVID-19.

The V gene is TRBV30, the J gene TRBJ2-3; D gene uncertain. The CDR3 consists of 12 residues. Germline V gene data show CDR1 as GTSNPN and CDR2 as SVGIG (reference sequence). The V end lost 8 bases, the J end lost 0 bases, and 9 bases lay between the germline ends. In DNA, the CDR3 is TGTGCCGTACAAAGAAGCACAGATACGCAGTATTTT. Amino acid sequence: CAVQRSTDTQYF. Filled out from reference TRBV30 and TRBJ2-3, the complete variable domain reads SQTIHQWPATLVQPVGSPLSLECTVEGTSNPNLYWYRQAAGRGLQLLFYSVGIGQISSEVPQNLSASRPQDRQFILSSKKLLLSDSGFYLCAVQRSTDTQYFGPGTRLTVL.

The chain is built from TRBV2 and TRBJ1-4; D perhaps matches TRBD1 (6 bases). Germline assignment: CDR1 SNHLY and CDR2 FYNNEI. CDR3 length: 15 amino acids. The CDR3 region is CGITTPAGANEKLFF. CDR3 in DNA: TGTGGAATAACTACCCCGGCAGGGGCTAATGAAAAACTGTTTTTT.

J is TRBJ1-5 and V is TRBV19; 11 positions agree with TRBD1. Looked up from germline, CDR1 is LNHDA and CDR2 is SQIVND (reference sequence). CDR3 size: 16 residues. The trim removed 5 bases at V and 5 bases at J, leaving 8 bases unmatched. The CDR3 DNA follows: TGTGCCAGTAGTGCCCGGGACAGGGGGTATGATCAGCCCCAGCATTTT. It codes for CASSARDRGYDQPQHF.

This clone was detected once. V and J are TRBV5-1 and TRBJ2-5; a weak D match, TRBD2 (6 bases). With 3 bases removed from V and 3 bases from J, the gap between germline ends came to 12 bases. Germline CDR1 SGHRS, CDR2 YFSETQ. This CDR3 has 14 residues. The CDR3 loop reads CASSSATREETQYF. The CDR3 nucleotides read TGCGCCAGCAGCTCGGCGACTAGAGAAGAGACCCAGTACTTC.

The chain employs TRBV27 and TRBJ2-1; the D is unclear. The V end was cut by 2 bases, the J end by 5 bases, with 10 bases between. The length of the CDR3 is 14 residues. Germline loops: CDR1 MNHEY, CDR2 SMNVEV (reference sequence). In nucleotides, the CDR3 is TGTGCCAGCAGTTTACCCAACAGCAACAATGAGCAGTTCTTC. This translates into CASSLPNSNNEQFF.

V and J are TRBV2 and TRBJ2-7, with D perhaps matching TRBD1 (6 bases). Deletions cut 4 bases from V and 3 bases from J, with 10 bases between. Germline V gene data show CDR1 as SNHLY and CDR2 as FYNNEI. The CDR3 length is 13 residues. DNA of the CDR3: TGTGCCAGCAGTGCCCAGGGGTTCTACGAGCAGTACTTC. It is translated as CASSAQGFYEQYF.

The V call is TRBV5-1, the J call TRBJ1-2, with D hard to call. The V end was cut by 0 bases, the J end by 3 bases, with 12 bases between. In germline, CDR1 is SGHRS, CDR2 YFSETQ. This CDR3 region has 15 residues. The CDR3 loop is CASSLAAPGDYGYTF. Here the CDR3 DNA reads TGCGCCAGCAGCTTGGCGGCTCCCGGGGACTATGGCTACACCTTC.

The chain uses TRBV7-2 and TRBJ1-2; TRBD1 might be the D (6 bases). V gave up 0 bases and J gave up 2 bases, with 7 bases separating them. The CDR3 sequence is 14 residues long. Germline lookup yields CDR1 SGHTA and CDR2 FQGNSA. This CDR3 is CASSLAQGNYGYTF. In DNA, the CDR3 is TGTGCCAGCAGCTTAGCCCAGGGGAACTATGGCTACACCTTC.

The chain uses TRBV5-4 and TRBJ2-7; D remains unclear. V lost 0 bases, J lost 3 bases, and 7 bases lay in between. The germline V gene has CDR1 SGHNT and CDR2 YYREEE (reference sequence). The CDR3 totals 13 residues. The CDR3 loop reads CASSLDRYYEQYF. The DNA of the CDR3 is TGTGCCAGCAGCTTGGACAGATACTACGAGCAGTACTTC.

The CDR3 loop is CTSSQEEGSRWGRGLSYEQYF. CDR3 DNA sequence: TGCACCAGCAGCCAAGAGGAGGGGTCAAGGTGGGGTCGGGGACTCTCCTACGAGCAGTACTTC. The genes are TRBV1 and TRBJ2-7; the table's D call, TRBD2, has no DNA check behind it. TRBV1 is listed as a pseudogene. This CDR3 is 21 amino acids long.